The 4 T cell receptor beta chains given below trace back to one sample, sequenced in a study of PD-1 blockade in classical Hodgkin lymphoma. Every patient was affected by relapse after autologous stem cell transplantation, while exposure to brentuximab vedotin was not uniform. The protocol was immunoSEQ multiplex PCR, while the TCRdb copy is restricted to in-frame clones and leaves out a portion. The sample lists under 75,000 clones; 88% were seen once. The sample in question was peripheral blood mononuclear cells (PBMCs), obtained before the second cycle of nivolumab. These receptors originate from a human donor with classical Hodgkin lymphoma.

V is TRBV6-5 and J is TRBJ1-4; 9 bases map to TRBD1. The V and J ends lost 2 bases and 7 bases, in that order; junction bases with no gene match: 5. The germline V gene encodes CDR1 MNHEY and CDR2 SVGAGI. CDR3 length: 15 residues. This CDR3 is CASSYGTGFSEKLFF. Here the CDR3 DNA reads TGTGCCAGCAGTTACGGGACAGGGTTTAGTGAAAAACTGTTTTTT.

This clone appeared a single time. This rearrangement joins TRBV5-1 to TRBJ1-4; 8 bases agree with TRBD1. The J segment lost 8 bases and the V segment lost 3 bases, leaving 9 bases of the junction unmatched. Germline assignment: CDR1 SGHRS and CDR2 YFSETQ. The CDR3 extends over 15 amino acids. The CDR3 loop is CASSWTGQVGEKLFF. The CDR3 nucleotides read TGCGCCAGCAGCTGGACGGGACAGGTGGGGGAAAAACTGTTTTTT.

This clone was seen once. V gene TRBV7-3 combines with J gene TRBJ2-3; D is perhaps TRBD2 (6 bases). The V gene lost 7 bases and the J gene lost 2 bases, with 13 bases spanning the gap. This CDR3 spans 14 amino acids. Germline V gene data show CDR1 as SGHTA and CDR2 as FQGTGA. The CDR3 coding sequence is TGTGCCAGCAAGGAGACGGGGGACACAGATACGCAGTATTTT. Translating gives CASKETGDTDTQYF.

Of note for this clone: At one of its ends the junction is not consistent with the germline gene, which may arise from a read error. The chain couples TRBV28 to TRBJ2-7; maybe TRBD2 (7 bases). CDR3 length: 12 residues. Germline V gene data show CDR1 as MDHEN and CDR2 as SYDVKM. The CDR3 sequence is CASSWGGADLNF. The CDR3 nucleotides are TGTGCCAGCAGTTGGGGGGGGGCGGACTTAAACTTC. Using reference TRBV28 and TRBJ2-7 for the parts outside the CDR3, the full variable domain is DVKVTQSSRYLVKRTGEKVFLECVQDMDHENMFWYRQDPGLGLRLIYFSYDVKMKEKGDIPEGYSVSREKKERFSLILESASTNQTSMYLCASSWGGADLNFGPGTRLTVT.